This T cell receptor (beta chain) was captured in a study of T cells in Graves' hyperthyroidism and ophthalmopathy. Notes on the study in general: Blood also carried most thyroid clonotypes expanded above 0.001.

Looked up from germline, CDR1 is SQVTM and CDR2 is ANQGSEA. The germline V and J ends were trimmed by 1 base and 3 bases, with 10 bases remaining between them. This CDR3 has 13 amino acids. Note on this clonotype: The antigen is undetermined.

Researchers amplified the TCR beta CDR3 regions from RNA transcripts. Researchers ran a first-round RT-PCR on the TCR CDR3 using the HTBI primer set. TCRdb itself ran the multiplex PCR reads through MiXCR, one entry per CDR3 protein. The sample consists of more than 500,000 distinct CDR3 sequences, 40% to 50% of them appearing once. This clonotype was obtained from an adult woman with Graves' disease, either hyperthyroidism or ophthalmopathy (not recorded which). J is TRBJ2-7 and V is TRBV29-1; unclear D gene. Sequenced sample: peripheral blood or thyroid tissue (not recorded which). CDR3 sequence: CSVEGKTDYEQYF. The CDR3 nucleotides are TGCAGCGTTGAAGGGAAAACAGACTACGAGCAGTACTTC.